Below are 9 T cell receptor beta chains sequenced from a single sample in a study of Graves' ophthalmopathy and Graves' hyperthyroidism. As the template, RNA transcripts were used to amplify TCR beta CDR3 regions. An opening RT-PCR round employed HTBI primers and preceded a second-round multiplex PCR. MiXCR, applied by TCRdb to the multiplex PCR reads, yields one record per CDR3 protein. Here the sample spans fewer than 400,000 distinct CDR3 sequences, about a sixth being singletons. The sequencing sample was made of peripheral blood. The source of these receptors is a woman under 30 with Graves' ophthalmopathy.

In this sample, this clonotype turned up a few times. V usage is TRBV7-2 and J usage is TRBJ2-7; D is unclear. The CDR3 runs 15 residues. From germline, CDR1 is SGHTA and CDR2 FQGNSA. V was trimmed by 5 bases and J by 6 bases, leaving 20 bases between them. CDR3 in amino acids: CASSPLVASPFEQYF. CDR3 nucleotides: TGTGCCAGCAGCCCCCTCGTAGCCAGTCCCTTCGAGCAGTACTTC. The variable domain in full, completed from reference TRBV7-2 and TRBJ2-7, reads GAGVSQSPSNKVTEKGKDVELRCDPISGHTALYWYRQSLGQGLEFLIYFQGNSAPDKSGLPSDRFSAERTGGSVSTLTIQRTQQEDSAVYLCASSPLVASPFEQYFGPGTRLTVT.

The chain has TRBV6-5 and TRBJ2-7; 9 bases match TRBD1. Trimming cost V 4 bases and J 2 bases; bases outside gene matches: 9. The CDR3 sequence is 16 residues long. Germline V lookup: CDR1 MNHEY, CDR2 SVGAGI. The CDR3 DNA reads as TGTGCCAGCAGTTTAAGGACAGGGGACTTGGCCTACGAGCAGTACTTC. Its protein product is CASSLRTGDLAYEQYF.

This sequence joins TRBV28 and TRBJ2-5, with 12 positions matching TRBD2. The CDR3 is 19 amino acids. The germline V gene encodes CDR1 MDHEN and CDR2 SYDVKM. After removal of 5 bases from V and 2 bases from J, the junction contained 15 bases not matched to a gene. This chain's CDR3 is CASSDDPKSGTSGQETQYF. The CDR3, as DNA: TGTGCCAGCAGTGACGATCCGAAATCAGGGACTAGCGGGCAAGAGACCCAGTACTTC.

V is TRBV6-2 or TRBV6-3 and J is TRBJ2-5; D is tentatively TRBD1 or TRBD2 (5 bases each). V was cut by 6 bases and J by 2 bases, with 13 bases left in between. The CDR3 runs to 14 residues. Per the germline V gene, CDR1 is MNHEY and CDR2 is SVGEGT. The CDR3 nucleotides read TGTGCCAGCAGGGGGACCGGGTTACAAGAGACCCAGTACTTC. Translating gives CASRGTGLQETQYF.

This clonotype showed up many times. The rearrangement links TRBV5-4 to TRBJ1-1; D is perhaps TRBD1 (6 bases). The V and J ends lost 4 bases and 0 bases respectively, with 13 bases between them. The germline CDR1 and CDR2 sequences are SGHNT and YYREEE (reference sequence). The CDR3 length is 15 residues. The CDR3 is CASSRKDSMNTEAFF. CDR3 nucleotide sequence: TGTGCCAGCAGCAGAAAGGACAGCATGAACACTGAAGCTTTCTTT.

This clonotype has more than one count but fewer than ten. The chain couples TRBV6-1 to TRBJ1-2; maybe TRBD1 (6 bases). Germline assignment: CDR1 MNHNS and CDR2 SASEGT. V lost 2 bases and J 4 bases, leaving 11 bases between the germline ends. The CDR3 is 14 residues long. The CDR3 DNA reads as TGTGCCAGCAGTGAAACAGGGCGTTCCTATGGCTACACCTTC. This codes for CASSETGRSYGYTF.

This clonotype came up many times. This chain joins TRBV4-3 and TRBJ2-7; 7 bases are shared with TRBD2. Losses at the gene ends were 4 bases for V and 4 bases for J; bases not matched to a gene: 10. The CDR3 is 15 amino acids. Germline lookup yields CDR1 LGHNA and CDR2 YSLEER. CDR3 in DNA: TGCGCCAGCAGCCCAGACTTCGGGGGGAGTTACGAGCAGTACTTC. As protein: CASSPDFGGSYEQYF.

Ten or more counts support this clonotype. The chain couples TRBV6-4 to TRBJ1-1, with D possibly being TRBD1 (5 bases). The germline gives CDR1 MRHNA, CDR2 SNTAGT. V lost 2 bases to trimming and J lost 4 bases, with 11 bases between them. The CDR3 extends over 14 amino acids. The CDR3 DNA reads as TGTGCCAGCAGTGACCAGGGCGGATCCACTGAAGCTTTCTTT. Translated, it gives CASSDQGGSTEAFF.

This clonotype has a count of ten or more. The chain uses TRBV7-2 and TRBJ1-6; D might be TRBD1 (6 bases). V lost 5 bases to trimming and J lost 0 bases, with 11 bases between them. The CDR3 consists of 16 residues. Germline CDR1 SGHTA, CDR2 FQGNSA. The CDR3 DNA sequence: TGTGCCAGCAGCCCAATGACAGGCTCCTATAATTCACCCCTCCACTTT. The encoded protein is CASSPMTGSYNSPLHF.